The 12 T cell receptor beta chains reported below all come from one sample, sequenced in a study of T cell changes during pregnancy in multiple sclerosis. Sequencing was performed with immunoSEQ multiplex PCR; in TCRdb, only in-frame clones are kept and a portion is missing. The sample carries fewer than 95,000 clones, around 92% recorded once. Sequencing was performed on peripheral blood, taken in the third trimester of pregnancy. The receptor source for this set is a female donor with multiple sclerosis, enrolled in a pregnancy study.

This sequence joins TRBV5-8 and TRBJ2-7; D remains unclear. CDR3 length equals 13 residues. The ends were cut back, 1 base at V and 4 bases at J, with 9 bases in the middle. Germline V lookup: CDR1 SGHTS, CDR2 YDEGEE. The CDR3 reads CASSLSVPYEQYF. The CDR3 DNA reads as TGTGCCAGCAGCTTGTCGGTGCCTTACGAGCAGTACTTC. The full variable domain, its missing parts supplied by reference TRBV5-8 and TRBJ2-7, is EAGVTQSPTHLIKTRGQQATLRCSPISGHTSVYWYQQALGLGLQFLLWYDEGEERNRGNFPPRFSGRQFPNYSSELNVNALELEDSALYLCASSLSVPYEQYFGPGTRLTVT.

The rearrangement joins TRBV30 to TRBJ1-1; D is unclear. The V gene lost 5 bases and the J gene lost 0 bases, with 10 bases spanning the gap. The CDR3 is made up of 13 amino acids. The germline gives CDR1 GTSNPN, CDR2 SVGIG (reference sequence). CDR3 sequence: CAWGLEMNTEAFF. Here the CDR3 DNA reads TGTGCCTGGGGGTTGGAGATGAACACTGAAGCTTTCTTT.

This chain uses TRBV2 with TRBJ2-7, with 12 nucleotides matching TRBD2. J lost 3 bases, V lost 5 bases, and 5 bases had no gene match. There are 15 residues in the CDR3. Germline CDR1 SNHLY, CDR2 FYNNEI. CDR3 amino acids: CASSPSGRANYEQYF. CDR3 sequence (DNA): TGTGCCAGCAGTCCTAGCGGGAGGGCCAACTACGAGCAGTACTTC.

The rearrangement joins TRBV15 to TRBJ2-7; D possibly corresponds to TRBD2 (6 bases). The V and J ends lost 1 base and 1 base respectively, with 11 bases between them. The CDR3 is 15 amino acids. Germline V gives CDR1 LNHNV, CDR2 YYDKDF (reference sequence). CDR3 DNA: TGTGCCACCAGCAGAGCGGGACTGCCTTCCTACGAGCAGTACTTC. Protein product: CATSRAGLPSYEQYF.

This sequence joins TRBV14 and TRBJ2-3, with no clear D. V was cut by 0 bases and J by 0 bases, with 7 bases left in between. Germline-derived CDR1 and CDR2 are SGHDN and FVKESK. This CDR3 has 15 amino acids. In nucleotides, the CDR3 is TGTGCCAGCAGCCAAGATGGCGGAAGCACAGATACGCAGTATTTT. Protein sequence: CASSQDGGSTDTQYF.

CDR3 protein: CASSYGGLNTEAFF. The CDR3 nucleotides read TGTGCCAGCAGTTACGGGGGCCTCAACACTGAAGCTTTCTTT. This chain joins TRBV6-5 and TRBJ1-1, with a possible D match to TRBD1 (6 bases). The CDR3 extends over 14 amino acids. The V gene lost 2 bases and the J gene lost 2 bases, with 9 bases spanning the gap. Germline CDR1 MNHEY, CDR2 SVGAGI.

This clone appeared a few times. The rearrangement joins TRBV5-1 to TRBJ2-4; 7 bases fit TRBD1. Germline V gene data show CDR1 as SGHRS and CDR2 as YFSETQ. CDR3 size: 16 residues. V shed 7 bases, J shed 0 bases, and the junction held 10 bases outside the gene matches. The CDR3, as DNA: TGCGCCAGCGGACCGGGACAGCCTATAGCCAAAAACATTCAGTACTTC. The encoded protein is CASGPGQPIAKNIQYF.

This clone was recorded a few times. The chain recombines TRBV5-4 with TRBJ2-5; 10 positions agree with TRBD2. Germline CDR1 reads SGHNT; CDR2 reads YYREEE (reference sequence). The CDR3 is made up of 15 amino acids. Losses at the gene ends were 2 bases for V and 5 bases for J; bases not matched to a gene: 6. In nucleotides, the CDR3 is TGTGCCAGCAGCTTCACAGCGGGAGGGGCGGAGACCCAGTACTTC. This encodes CASSFTAGGAETQYF.

The chain joins TRBV5-4 to TRBJ2-1, with 8 positions matching TRBD2. The CDR3 has 14 amino acids. J was trimmed by 7 bases and V by 1 base; bases with no gene match: 4. Germline V gives CDR1 SGHNT, CDR2 YYREEE (reference sequence). The CDR3 region has the DNA TGTGCCAGCAGCTTGTCCGGGACTAGAAATGAGCAGTTCTTC. Amino acid sequence: CASSLSGTRNEQFF.

The rearrangement uses TRBV9 and TRBJ2-5; D may be TRBD2 (6 bases). Trimming left V 4 bases short and J 1 base short, with 23 bases between. The CDR3 consists of 18 residues. Germline V lookup: CDR1 SGDLS, CDR2 YYNGEE. CDR3 protein: CASSPRSGGMGPQETQYF. CDR3 coding DNA: TGTGCCAGCAGCCCCCGTAGCGGAGGAATGGGTCCCCAAGAGACCCAGTACTTC.

The chain combines TRBV28 with TRBJ2-7; 10 bases agree with TRBD2. V lost 5 bases and J lost 0; bases outside the gene matches: 4. The CDR3 has 15 amino acids. Looked up from germline, CDR1 is MDHEN and CDR2 is SYDVKM. The DNA for the CDR3 is TGTGCCAGCAGTCCTAGCGGGAGACACTCCTACGAGCAGTACTTC. Its protein is CASSPSGRHSYEQYF.

The rearrangement joins TRBV30 to TRBJ2-7; D gene uncertain. Per the germline V gene, CDR1 is GTSNPN and CDR2 is SVGIG (reference sequence). V lost 2 bases, J lost 2 bases, and 10 bases lay in between. CDR3 size: 13 residues. This CDR3 reads CAWSHSLAYEQYF. CDR3 DNA: TGTGCCTGGAGTCACAGTTTAGCCTACGAGCAGTACTTC.